What follows are 21 T cell receptor beta chains derived from one specimen sequenced in a study of control samples from healthy donors and cancer patients (dated by TCRdb to 2018 to 2021). Library preparation employed the immunoSEQ multiplex PCR assay. This is the immuneACCESS table as TCRdb keeps it, with only in-frame sequences that have V and J called. A part of the clones is gone; compared with another copy, unresolved V genes explain less than half, and the rest is unexplained. The table for this sample lists 70,000 to 80,000 clones; over 75% of them were counted only once. The biggest ten clones account for more than 3% of the sample. Material for sequencing was blood. These receptors were taken from a woman aged 45-60 years in good health.

The rearrangement links TRBV2 to TRBJ1-2; 9 nucleotides align to TRBD1. V gave up 11 bases and J gave up 9 bases; unmatched junction bases: 7. CDR3 length equals 11 residues. Per germline, CDR1 SNHLY and CDR2 FYNNEI. The CDR3 DNA follows: TGTGCCGGCACAGGGGGCCCTCGCTACACCTTC. It encodes CAGTGGPRYTF.

J is TRBJ1-1 and V is TRBV20-1; TRBD1 might be the D (5 bases). V lost 3 bases to trimming and J lost 4 bases, with 15 bases between them. The germline CDR1 and CDR2 sequences are DFQATT and SNEGSKA (reference sequence). This CDR3 comprises 14 residues. The DNA of the CDR3 is TGCAGTGCTAGTATGGGGCTGCCTATCACTGAAGCTTTCTTT. This translates into CSASMGLPITEAFF.

This rearrangement joins TRBV28 to TRBJ1-1, with D perhaps matching TRBD1 (5 bases). The V gene lost 3 bases and the J gene lost 8 bases, with 16 bases spanning the gap. This CDR3 comprises 14 residues. CDR1 MDHEN and CDR2 SYDVKM come from the germline V gene. CDR3 residues: CASSFGQGTAEAFF. The CDR3 DNA is TGTGCCAGCAGTTTCGGGCAGGGAACGGCCGAAGCTTTCTTT.

As DNA, the CDR3 is TGTGCCAGCAGCCAAGTCTATGAGAGGGGGGAGCTGTTTTTT. Translated: CASSQVYERGELFF. This rearrangement joins TRBV3-1 (or the pseudogene TRBV3-2) to TRBJ2-2; no clear D gene. Trimming removed 1 base at V and 8 bases at J, with 11 bases between. Germline assignment: CDR1 LGHDT and CDR2 YNNKEL (reference sequence). The CDR3 runs 14 residues.

J is TRBJ2-7 and V is TRBV11-2; D remains unclear. The CDR3 runs 15 residues. Germline values: CDR1 SGHAT, CDR2 FQNNGV. Trimming left V 5 bases short and J 0 bases short, with 14 bases between. This CDR3 reads CASSPQVASSYEQYF. As DNA, the CDR3 is TGTGCCAGCAGCCCCCAGGTCGCGAGCTCCTACGAGCAGTACTTC.

This clone was detected a few times. Other DNA sequences in the same sample also yield this CDR3. The chain joins TRBV7-6 to TRBJ2-3; D possibly corresponds to TRBD1 (5 bases). Between the trimmed V and J ends, which lost 0 bases and 2 bases, there was a span of 9 bases. This CDR3 has 15 residues. CDR1 and CDR2 from the germline V gene are SGHVS and FNYEAQ. The DNA for the CDR3 is TGTGCCAGCAGCTTAGCCGGACACCTCACAGATACGCAGTATTTT. Residues: CASSLAGHLTDTQYF.

This clone came up once. The chain is built from TRBV9 and TRBJ2-1, with no clear D. Trimming left V 4 bases short and J 10 bases short, with 12 bases between. CDR1 is SGDLS and CDR2 is YYNGEE in the germline V gene. CDR3 length equals 12 residues. In DNA, the CDR3 is TGTGCCAGCAGCTCCTTTGCGGAGGAGCAGTTCTTC. This sequence encodes CASSSFAEEQFF.

In DNA form, the CDR3 reads TGTGCCAGCAGCCGGGCCGACGTTACGCAGTATTTT. Protein: CASSRADVTQYF. The chain carries TRBV28 and TRBJ2-3; D not resolved. Trimming took off 6 bases at V and 8 bases at J, with 12 bases between the two ends. Germline lookup yields CDR1 MDHEN and CDR2 SYDVKM. The CDR3 extends over 12 amino acids.

The chain has TRBV4-1 and TRBJ2-7; D might be TRBD2 (6 bases). The CDR3 loop spans 16 amino acids. Trimming cost V 0 bases and J 1 base, with 13 bases left between them. CDR1 and CDR2 (germline): MGHRA, YSYEKL. This CDR3 reads CASSQERSTRSYEQYF. The CDR3 nucleotides are TGCGCCAGCAGCCAAGAAAGGTCGACTAGGTCCTACGAGCAGTACTTC.

This chain links TRBV7-2 with TRBJ2-3; TRBD2 matches at 10 bases. V trimming: 1 base; J trimming: 3 bases; junction bases outside the gene matches: 4. CDR3 length: 16 amino acids. Germline-derived CDR1 and CDR2 are SGHTA and FQGNSA. The CDR3 bases are TGTGCCAGCAGCTTAGGTGGGACTAGCGTGACAGATACGCAGTATTTT. Translating gives CASSLGGTSVTDTQYF.

In regard to this clone: The sample has other DNA sequences that encode this CDR3 too. The CDR3: CASSYSRETEAFF. The CDR3 nucleotides read TGTGCCAGCAGTTACTCAAGGGAGACTGAAGCTTTCTTT. J is TRBJ1-1 and V is TRBV6-5, with unresolved D. Deletions cut 0 bases from V and 5 bases from J, with 7 bases between. The CDR3 runs to 13 residues. Per the germline V gene, CDR1 is MNHEY and CDR2 is SVGAGI.

A single count supports this clone. The genes are TRBV12-5 and TRBJ1-3; 11 positions agree with TRBD1. The ends lost 4 bases at V and 7 bases at J; junction bases unmatched: 9. This CDR3 is 16 amino acids long. Germline V CDR1 and CDR2: LGHNT, FRNRAP. CDR3 DNA: TGTGCTAGTGGTTCCCACCTCCGGGACAGGGGGAACACCATATATTTT. It is translated as CASGSHLRDRGNTIYF.

The rearrangement links TRBV4-1 to TRBJ2-6; TRBD2 matches at 10 bases. With V trimmed by 5 bases and J by 0 bases, 4 bases remained unmatched. Germline V gene sequence: CDR1 MGHRA, CDR2 YSYEKL. The CDR3 loop spans 17 amino acids. CDR3 nucleotide sequence: TGCGCCAGCAGCTTCCGGACTAGCGGCTCTGGGGCCAACGTCCTGACTTTC. Residues: CASSFRTSGSGANVLTF.

The chain uses TRBV10-3 and TRBJ1-2; 8 bases map to TRBD1. CDR1 ENHRY and CDR2 SYGVKD come from the germline V gene. Trimming cost V 4 bases and J 8 bases; bases outside gene matches: 9. The CDR3 extends over 14 amino acids. CDR3 sequence: CAISVGQGQKGYTF. As DNA, the CDR3 is TGTGCCATCAGTGTCGGACAGGGACAGAAGGGCTACACCTTC.

V gene TRBV27 combines with J gene TRBJ2-3, with D maybe TRBD2 (5 bases). CDR1 and CDR2 from the germline V gene are MNHEY and SMNVEV (reference sequence). V was pared by 2 bases and J by 5 bases, with 8 bases between. There are 13 residues in the CDR3. The CDR3: CASSLRERDTQYF. The CDR3 region has the DNA TGTGCCAGCAGTTTAAGGGAGAGAGATACGCAGTATTTT.

This chain uses TRBV2 with TRBJ2-7; 7 bases agree with TRBD2. The CDR3 has 14 residues. Per the germline V gene, CDR1 is SNHLY and CDR2 is FYNNEI. V was clipped by 0 bases and J by 6 bases; unmatched bases: 5. DNA of the CDR3: TGTGCCAGCAGTGAAGCCCGGACTAGTGGCGAGCAGTACTTC. Protein: CASSEARTSGEQYF. Drawing the rest from reference TRBV2 and TRBJ2-7, the complete variable domain is EPEVTQTPSHQVTQMGQEVILRCVPISNHLYFYWYRQILGQKVEFLVSFYNNEISEKSEIFDDQFSVERPDGSNFTLKIRSTKLEDSAMYFCASSEARTSGEQYFGPGTRLTVT.

The rearrangement uses TRBV3-1 (or the pseudogene TRBV3-2) and TRBJ2-3; D call uncertain. This CDR3 has 13 amino acids. CDR1 is LGHDT, CDR2 YNNKEL, per germline (reference sequence). V lost 3 bases and J 5 bases, leaving 9 bases between the germline ends. This CDR3 reads CASSQENRDTQYF. CDR3 sequence (DNA): TGTGCCAGCAGCCAGGAGAACCGAGATACGCAGTATTTT.

This sequence joins TRBV6-5 and TRBJ2-7; D ambiguous. Deletions cut 6 bases from V and 5 bases from J, with 14 bases between. Germline V gives CDR1 MNHEY, CDR2 SVGAGI. The CDR3 consists of 13 residues. CDR3 sequence (DNA): TGTGCCAGCAGCTGGACCCGAGTCCACGAGCAGTACTTC. Translation gives CASSWTRVHEQYF.

The chain is built from TRBV19 and TRBJ1-2; D may be TRBD1 (6 bases). The CDR3 covers 13 residues. Germline assignment: CDR1 LNHDA and CDR2 SQIVND (reference sequence). V was trimmed by 3 bases and J by 4 bases, leaving 9 bases between them. The CDR3 region has the DNA TGTGCCAGTAGTATCGGGACATTCTATGGCTACACCTTC. Protein: CASSIGTFYGYTF.

This chain joins TRBV19 and TRBJ1-2; TRBD1 aligns across 7 bases. V trimming: 10 bases; J trimming: 2 bases; junction bases outside the gene matches: 7. The CDR3 loop spans 13 amino acids. Germline CDR1 reads LNHDA; CDR2 reads SQIVND (reference sequence). This CDR3 is CATHPTGNYGYTF. The DNA of the CDR3 is TGTGCCACCCACCCGACAGGGAACTATGGCTACACCTTC.

V and J are TRBV14 and TRBJ2-3; 9 nucleotides agree with TRBD2. This CDR3 comprises 16 residues. With V trimmed by 2 bases and J by 0 bases, 3 bases remained unmatched. Germline CDR1 reads SGHDN; CDR2 reads FVKESK. CDR3 residues: CASSQLTSGSTDTQYF. The CDR3 DNA reads TGTGCCAGCAGCCAATTAACTAGCGGGAGCACAGATACGCAGTATTTT.